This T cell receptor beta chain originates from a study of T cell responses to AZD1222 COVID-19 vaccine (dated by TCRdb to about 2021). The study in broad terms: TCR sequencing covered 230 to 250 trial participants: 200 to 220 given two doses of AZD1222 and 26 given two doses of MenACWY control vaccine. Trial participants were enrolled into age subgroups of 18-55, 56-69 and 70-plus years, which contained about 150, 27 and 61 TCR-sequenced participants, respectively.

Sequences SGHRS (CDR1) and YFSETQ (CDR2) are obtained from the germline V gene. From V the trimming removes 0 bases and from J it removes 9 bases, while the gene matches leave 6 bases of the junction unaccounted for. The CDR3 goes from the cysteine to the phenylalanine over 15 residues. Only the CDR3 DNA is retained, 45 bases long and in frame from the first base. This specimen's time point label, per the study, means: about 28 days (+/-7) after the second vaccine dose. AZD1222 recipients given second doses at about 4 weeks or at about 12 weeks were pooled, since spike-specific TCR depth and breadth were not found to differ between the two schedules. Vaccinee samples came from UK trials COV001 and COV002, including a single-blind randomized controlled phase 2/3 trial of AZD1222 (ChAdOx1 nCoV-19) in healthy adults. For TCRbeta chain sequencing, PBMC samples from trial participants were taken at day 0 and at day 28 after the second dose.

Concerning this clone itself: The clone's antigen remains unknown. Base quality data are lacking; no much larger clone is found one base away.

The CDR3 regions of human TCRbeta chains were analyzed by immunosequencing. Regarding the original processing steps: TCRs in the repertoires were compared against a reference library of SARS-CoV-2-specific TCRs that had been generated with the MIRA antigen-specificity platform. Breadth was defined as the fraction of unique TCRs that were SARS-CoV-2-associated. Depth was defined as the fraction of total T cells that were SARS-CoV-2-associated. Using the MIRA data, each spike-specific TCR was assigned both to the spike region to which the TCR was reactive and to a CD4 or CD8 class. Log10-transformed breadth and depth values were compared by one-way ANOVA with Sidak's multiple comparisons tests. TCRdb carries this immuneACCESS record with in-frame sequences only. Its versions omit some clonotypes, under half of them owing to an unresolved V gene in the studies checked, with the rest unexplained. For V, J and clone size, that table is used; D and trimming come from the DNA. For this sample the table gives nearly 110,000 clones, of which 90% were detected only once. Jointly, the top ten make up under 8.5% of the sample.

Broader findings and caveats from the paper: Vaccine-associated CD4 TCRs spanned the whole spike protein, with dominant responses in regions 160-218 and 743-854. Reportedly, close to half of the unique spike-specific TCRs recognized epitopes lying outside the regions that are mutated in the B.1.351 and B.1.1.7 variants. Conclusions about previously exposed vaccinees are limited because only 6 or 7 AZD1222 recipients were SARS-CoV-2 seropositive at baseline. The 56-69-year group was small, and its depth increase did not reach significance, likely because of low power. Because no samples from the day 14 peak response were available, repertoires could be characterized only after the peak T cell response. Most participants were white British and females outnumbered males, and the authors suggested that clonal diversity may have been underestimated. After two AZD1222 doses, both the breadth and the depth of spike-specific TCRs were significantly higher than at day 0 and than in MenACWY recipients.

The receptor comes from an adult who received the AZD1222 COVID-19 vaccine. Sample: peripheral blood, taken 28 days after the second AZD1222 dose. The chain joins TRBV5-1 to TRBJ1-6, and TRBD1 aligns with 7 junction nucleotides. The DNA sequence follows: TGCGCCAGCAGCTTGGTGGGGAGGGGGCTTTCACCCCTCCACTTT. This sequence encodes CASSLVGRGLSPLHF.